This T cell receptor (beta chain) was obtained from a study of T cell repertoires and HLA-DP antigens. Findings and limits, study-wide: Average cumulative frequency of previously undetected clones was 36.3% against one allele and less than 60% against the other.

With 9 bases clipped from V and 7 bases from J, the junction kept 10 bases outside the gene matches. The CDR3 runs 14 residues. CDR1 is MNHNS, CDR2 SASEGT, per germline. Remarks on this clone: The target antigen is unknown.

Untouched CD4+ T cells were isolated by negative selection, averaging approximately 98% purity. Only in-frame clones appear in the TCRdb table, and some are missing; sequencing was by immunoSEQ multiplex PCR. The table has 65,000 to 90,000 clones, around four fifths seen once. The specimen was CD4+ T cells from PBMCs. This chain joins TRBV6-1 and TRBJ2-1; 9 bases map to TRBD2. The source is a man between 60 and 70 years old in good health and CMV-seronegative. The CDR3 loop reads CASIKRGEWNEQFF. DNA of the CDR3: TGTGCCAGTATCAAGCGGGGGGAGTGGAATGAGCAGTTCTTC.